These 29 T cell receptor beta chains were all obtained from the same sample, sequenced in a study of T cell responses to AZD1222 COVID-19 vaccine. This table comes from immunoSEQ multiplex PCR, and its TCRdb copy is limited to in-frame clones, with some not included. Here the sample spans around 130,000 clones, approximately 94% being singletons. The sample consisted of peripheral blood, taken on day 0 of AZD1222 vaccination. Receptors originate from an adult in good health.

The V call is TRBV29-1, the J call TRBJ1-3, with a tentative D call TRBD1 (6 bases). The germline V gene encodes CDR1 SQVTM and CDR2 ANQGSEA. Trimming took off 7 bases at V and 2 bases at J, with 15 bases between the two ends. This CDR3 comprises 14 residues. The CDR3 region has the DNA TGCAGCGCCCTGGGGACACTTACTGGAAACACCATATATTTT. Translated, it gives CSALGTLTGNTIYF.

The rearrangement links TRBV5-1 to TRBJ2-4, with a weak D call TRBD2 (6 bases). The CDR3 has 16 residues. V gave up 0 bases and J gave up 0 bases, with 10 bases separating them. The germline V gene has CDR1 SGHRS and CDR2 YFSETQ. CDR3 nucleotides: TGCGCCAGCAGCTTGGCCTTGGGACTAGCCAAAAACATTCAGTACTTC. Encoded protein: CASSLALGLAKNIQYF.

Only one count was recorded for this clone. The CDR3 DNA reads TGTGCCAGCGGGTTCCCTTATGGCTACACCTTC. As protein: CASGFPYGYTF. The chain links TRBV6-5 to TRBJ1-2, with unresolved D. Germline V gives CDR1 MNHEY, CDR2 SVGAGI. The CDR3 is 11 amino acids. Trimming shortened V by 8 bases and J by 5 bases, and 9 bases separated the two germline ends.

The chain has TRBV6-5 and TRBJ1-2, with TRBD1 matching over 8 bases. Germline CDR1 MNHEY, CDR2 SVGAGI. The CDR3 contains 13 residues. With V trimmed by 7 bases and J by 2 bases, 3 bases remained unmatched. DNA for the CDR3: TGTGCCAGCAACCCAGGGGGCAACTATGGCTACACCTTC. Its translation is CASNPGGNYGYTF.

This rearrangement joins TRBV6-2 or TRBV6-3 to TRBJ2-2; D is possibly TRBD1 (7 bases). Deletions cut 2 bases from V and 6 bases from J, with 16 bases between. The CDR3 covers 16 residues. Per germline, CDR1 MNHEY and CDR2 SVGEGT. CDR3 bases: TGTGCCAGCAGTTACGGGGACAGCGGGTACTCCGGGGAGCTGTTTTTT. Amino acids: CASSYGDSGYSGELFF.

V usage is TRBV9 and J usage is TRBJ1-1; 9 bases are a match to TRBD1. The germline gives CDR1 SGDLS, CDR2 YYNGEE. V trimming: 6 bases; J trimming: 5 bases; junction bases outside the gene matches: 17. The CDR3 runs to 17 residues. CDR3 nucleotide sequence: TGTGCCAGCAAAGAATACAGGGGGCGAATTGAAGGAACTGAAGCTTTCTTT. It codes for CASKEYRGRIEGTEAFF. The whole variable domain, remainder taken from reference TRBV9 and TRBJ1-1, is DSGVTQTPKHLITATGQRVTLRCSPRSGDLSVYWYQQSLDQGLQFLIQYYNGEERAKGNILERFSAQQFPDLHSELNLSSLELGDSALYFCASKEYRGRIEGTEAFFGQGTRLTVV.

The chain employs TRBV5-1 and TRBJ2-6; 11 nucleotides agree with TRBD2. V was pared by 4 bases and J by 4 bases, with 7 bases of the junction left unmatched. This CDR3 is 17 amino acids long. Germline CDR1 is SGHRS and CDR2 is YFSETQ. The CDR3 DNA sequence: TGCGCCAGCAGCCACGGGACTAGCGGAACCGGGGCCAACGTCCTGACTTTC. This translates into CASSHGTSGTGANVLTF.

This chain links TRBV30 with TRBJ2-2; 7 bases agree with TRBD1. V gave up 2 bases and J gave up 6 bases; unmatched junction bases: 3. The CDR3 covers 13 residues. CDR1 and CDR2 (germline): GTSNPN, SVGIG (reference sequence). The CDR3, as DNA: TGTGCCTGGAGTTTGACAGGGTCCGGGGAGCTGTTTTTT. Translated: CAWSLTGSGELFF.

This clone was found a few times. V usage is TRBV19 and J usage is TRBJ1-1; the D is unclear. Germline CDR1 and CDR2: LNHDA and SQIVND (reference sequence). V was cut by 5 bases and J by 3 bases, with 13 bases left in between. CDR3 length: 14 residues. CDR3 sequence (DNA): TGTGCCAGTAGTTCTTCTGGAGGGCACACTGAAGCTTTCTTT. This sequence encodes CASSSSGGHTEAFF.

This chain links TRBV7-9 with TRBJ1-1; TRBD1 agrees at 7 bases. The CDR3 covers 15 residues. Germline assignment: CDR1 SEHNR and CDR2 FQNEAQ (reference sequence). The V segment lost 6 bases and the J segment 1 base; nucleotides outside the gene matches: 8. CDR3 nucleotide sequence: TGTGCCAGCAGTTCGCGGACAGGAAGGAACACTGAAGCTTTCTTT. Protein sequence: CASSSRTGRNTEAFF.

The sample holds a few counts of this clone. The rearrangement links TRBV7-2 to TRBJ1-6, with 7 bases fitting TRBD1. Unmatched junction bases numbered 15, after V lost 3 bases and J lost 10 bases. The CDR3 covers 17 residues. Germline V gives CDR1 SGHTA, CDR2 FQGNSA. As DNA, the CDR3 is TGTGCCAGCAGCTTCCCGGGAGGGGGCTCCATCGGGTCACCCCTCCACTTT. Translated, it gives CASSFPGGGSIGSPLHF.

The chain is built from TRBV6-5 and TRBJ2-7, with TRBD2 matching 11 bases. This CDR3 is built from 15 residues. Germline values: CDR1 MNHEY, CDR2 SVGAGI. V lost 4 bases to trimming and J lost 2 bases; unmatched junction nucleotides: 4. CDR3 DNA: TGTGCCAGCAGTTCTCTAGCGGGAGGAACCTACGAGCAGTACTTC. This translates into CASSSLAGGTYEQYF.

The chain couples TRBV28 to TRBJ2-7; TRBD2 aligns across 10 bases. The CDR3 consists of 15 residues. With V trimmed by 2 bases and J by 2 bases, 3 bases remained unmatched. From germline, CDR1 is MDHEN and CDR2 SYDVKM. This CDR3 reads CASSLIAGGTYEQYF. The CDR3, as DNA: TGTGCCAGCAGTTTAATAGCGGGAGGCACCTACGAGCAGTACTTC.

CDR3 sequence: CASSIGQTYQPQHF. The CDR3 DNA sequence: TGTGCCAGTAGTATTGGACAGACCTATCAGCCCCAGCATTTT. The chain recombines TRBV19 with TRBJ1-5; perhaps TRBD1 as D (6 bases). The CDR3 runs to 14 residues. Trimming stripped 3 bases from V and 5 bases from J, with 11 bases between. Germline assignment: CDR1 LNHDA and CDR2 SQIVND (reference sequence).

The rearrangement uses TRBV11-2 and TRBJ2-1; D possibly corresponds to TRBD2 (7 bases). Trimming took off 1 base at V and 7 bases at J, with 11 bases between the two ends. There are 14 residues in the CDR3. Germline V gives CDR1 SGHAT, CDR2 FQNNGV. The CDR3 DNA reads as TGTGCCAGCAGCTTAGTTGGGGGGGCTAATGAGCAGTTCTTC. Its protein product is CASSLVGGANEQFF.

This chain uses TRBV29-1 with TRBJ1-5, with D maybe TRBD1 (5 bases). This CDR3 has 14 residues. Trimming shortened V by 7 bases and J by 4 bases, and 17 bases separated the two germline ends. Germline V CDR1 and CDR2: SQVTM, ANQGSEA. The CDR3 sequence: CSARWGSGNQPQHF. CDR3 nucleotide sequence: TGCAGCGCCAGATGGGGGAGTGGGAATCAGCCCCAGCATTTT.

This sequence joins TRBV7-9 and TRBJ2-7; D uncertain. V dropped 5 bases and J dropped 6 bases, with 11 bases sitting between them. CDR3 size: 12 residues. CDR1 is SEHNR, CDR2 FQNEAQ, per germline (reference sequence). The CDR3 sequence: CASSLNTIEQYF. The CDR3 nucleotides are TGTGCCAGCAGCCTAAATACCATCGAGCAGTACTTC.

This clone was seen a single time. The rearrangement joins TRBV19 to TRBJ2-7; a possible D gene is TRBD2 (6 bases). The CDR3 totals 14 residues. V was shortened by 5 bases and J by 0 bases, with 11 bases between the two germline ends. Germline V lookup: CDR1 LNHDA, CDR2 SQIVND (reference sequence). The DNA for the CDR3 is TGTGCCAGTAGTCGGGGGTTTAGCTCCTACGAGCAGTACTTC. Translated, it gives CASSRGFSSYEQYF. The complete variable domain, with remaining parts taken from reference TRBV19 and TRBJ2-7, reads DGGITQSPKYLFRKEGQNVTLSCEQNLNHDAMYWYRQDPGQGLRLIYYSQIVNDFQKGDIAEGYSVSREKKESFPLTVTSAQKNPTAFYLCASSRGFSSYEQYFGPGTRLTVT.

This chain joins TRBV4-2 and TRBJ2-1, with 9 positions matching TRBD2. Trimming at V came to 4 bases and at J to 3 bases, leaving 1 base not matched to a gene. Germline lookup yields CDR1 LGHNA and CDR2 YNFKEQ. This CDR3 is built from 14 residues. The CDR3 sequence: CASSPLAGYNEQFF. In nucleotides, the CDR3 is TGTGCCAGCAGCCCACTAGCGGGCTACAATGAGCAGTTCTTC.

The J gene is TRBJ2-1, the V gene TRBV7-2; 16 bases are shared with TRBD2. V shed 3 bases and J 7 bases; nucleotides not matched to a gene: 3. Germline values: CDR1 SGHTA, CDR2 FQGNSA. The CDR3 sequence is 16 residues long. The CDR3: CASSFRGLAGGNEQFF. As DNA, the CDR3 is TGTGCCAGCAGCTTTAGGGGACTAGCGGGAGGGAATGAGCAGTTCTTC.

In its sample, this clone was seen once. The gene calls are TRBV10-3 and TRBJ2-3; 7 bases line up with TRBD2. The germline V gene has CDR1 ENHRY and CDR2 SYGVKD. Germline trimming cut 2 bases from V and 0 bases from J; bases unmatched to any gene: 14. The CDR3 length is 19 residues. The CDR3 protein is CAISERLAQEEDSTDTQYF. CDR3 coding DNA: TGTGCCATCAGTGAGAGACTAGCCCAGGAGGAGGACAGCACAGATACGCAGTATTTT.

This chain joins TRBV5-1 and TRBJ2-7; D is undetermined. The CDR3 runs to 12 residues. Germline V CDR1 and CDR2: SGHRS, YFSETQ. V was trimmed by 2 bases and J by 3 bases, leaving 6 bases between them. CDR3 DNA sequence: TGCGCCAGCAGCTTTCCCGGCTACGAGCAGTACTTC. Its translation: CASSFPGYEQYF.

V is TRBV16 and J is TRBJ2-3; TRBD1 might be the D (5 bases). The CDR3 is 13 residues long. Germline V lookup: CDR1 KGHSY, CDR2 FQNENV. Deletions cut 5 bases from V and 5 bases from J, with 11 bases between. The CDR3 nucleotides are TGTGCCAGCAGCGAGAGACAGTTAGATACGCAGTATTTT. The encoded protein is CASSERQLDTQYF.

This chain uses TRBV7-2 with TRBJ2-7; 8 bases agree with TRBD2. This CDR3 has 14 amino acids. Unmatched junction bases numbered 3, after V lost 1 base and J lost 4 bases. The germline V gene has CDR1 SGHTA and CDR2 FQGNSA. CDR3 protein: CASSLDGTSYEQYF. The CDR3 DNA follows: TGTGCCAGCAGCTTAGATGGGACTAGTTACGAGCAGTACTTC.

The chain uses TRBV25-1 and TRBJ2-7; 10 nucleotides line up with TRBD1. This CDR3 has 15 residues. After removal of 4 bases from V and 6 bases from J, the junction contained 9 bases not matched to a gene. The germline V gene encodes CDR1 MGHDK and CDR2 SYGVNS. This CDR3 reads CASSALRQGAGEQYF. DNA for the CDR3: TGTGCCAGCAGTGCCCTCCGACAGGGGGCGGGCGAGCAGTACTTC.

This sequence joins TRBV27 and TRBJ1-4; D is possibly TRBD1 (6 bases). Per the germline V gene, CDR1 is MNHEY and CDR2 is SMNVEV (reference sequence). Trimming removed 4 bases from V and 8 bases from J, with 11 bases in between. There are 13 residues in the CDR3. The DNA of the CDR3 is TGTGCCAGCAGTTACGGGGGCAACGAAAAACTGTTTTTT. Translation gives CASSYGGNEKLFF.

V gene TRBV2 combines with J gene TRBJ1-5; tentative D call: TRBD1 (6 bases). The V gene's germline CDR1 is SNHLY and CDR2 FYNNEI. The CDR3 runs to 13 residues. The V gene lost 6 bases and the J gene lost 4 bases, with 10 bases spanning the gap. CDR3 bases: TGTGCCAGCAGGCCAGGGGAAAATCAGCCCCAGCATTTT. Its translation is CASRPGENQPQHF.

The chain uses TRBV7-2 and TRBJ2-1; 9 nucleotides agree with TRBD2. The germline gives CDR1 SGHTA, CDR2 FQGNSA. The CDR3 contains 15 residues. V trimming: 5 bases; J trimming: 5 bases; junction bases outside the gene matches: 7. The CDR3: CASSQPTSGDNEQFF. The CDR3 DNA is TGTGCCAGCAGCCAACCGACTAGCGGAGACAATGAGCAGTTCTTC. Together with reference TRBV7-2 and TRBJ2-1, the CDR3 gives the full variable domain: GAGVSQSPSNKVTEKGKDVELRCDPISGHTALYWYRQSLGQGLEFLIYFQGNSAPDKSGLPSDRFSAERTGGSVSTLTIQRTQQEDSAVYLCASSQPTSGDNEQFFGPGTRLTVL.

This clone was seen a single time. The gene calls are TRBV7-9 and TRBJ2-1; D is unclear. This CDR3 spans 13 amino acids. Germline CDR1 reads SEHNR; CDR2 reads FQNEAQ (reference sequence). V lost 2 bases and J 8 bases, leaving 10 bases between the germline ends. The CDR3 DNA reads as TGTGCCAGCAGCTTAAACCAGGTCGATGAGCAGTTCTTC. Protein: CASSLNQVDEQFF.